This record covers a single TCR beta chain. Its antigen is unknown. No quality values exist for individual bases; no much larger clone is one base distant. The V end gives up 7 bases and the J end 3 bases, leaving 8 bases in the junction not matched to a gene. Per the germline V gene (reference sequence), MNHNY is the CDR1 and SVGAGI is the CDR2. The CDR3 runs 15 amino acids, cysteine and phenylalanine included. The read is trimmed to its CDR3 DNA, 45 bases read in frame from base 1. These data originate in a study of blood T cell repertoires in COVID-19 (TCRdb year 2020). With respect to the entire study: Collaborator samples came from the United States, Italy and Spain and covered acute and convalescent phases of COVID-19. The prospective study material was composed of cDNA or gDNA derived from T cells, B-cell-depleted T cells, or PBMCs. The dataset comprised deeply sampled blood TCRbeta repertoires from subjects exposed to, actively infected with, or recovered from COVID-19. The repertoires were made available in a free public database intended to serve as a resource for research on the immune response to SARS-CoV-2. Samples came from the ongoing ImmuneRACE study (first 160 participants) plus 1,254 subjects from 6 global collaborators. Sample metadata almost always included a de-identified subject ID, COVID-19 status, age in years and sex. HLA class I and class II types, where available, came from metadata supplied by the sample provider rather than from assay-based typing.

The investigation overall reported the following: Clinical and demographic metadata were provided uncurated, with the amount varying by source and participant.

TCRbeta CDR3 regions were amplified from genomic DNA using the immunoSEQ Assay, a bias-controlled multiplex PCR. The authors processed their data as follows. The number of nucleated cells in each sample was estimated by amplification of reference gene primers within the assay. To quantify the absolute abundance of each unique TCRbeta CDR3 rearrangement, sequence reads were collapsed and filtered. For each sample, productive Simpson clonality was calculated as the square root of Simpson's diversity index over productive rearrangements. Not all clones reach the TCRdb copy of this immuneACCESS table, which keeps in-frame sequences only. Checked studies attribute under half of the gap to unresolved V genes and leave the rest unexplained. V and J calls and clone size are those listed in that table; D and trimming were worked out from the DNA. The sample profile shows 330,000 or so clones; 80% to 90% of them were found once. The ten top clones hold roughly 9.9% of the sample.

At one collaborating source in Seattle, patients were enrolled during active infection and were followed longitudinally through the course of disease. Collaborating institutions collected whole blood in K2EDTA tubes following their own protocols. For TCRbeta analysis, collaborators shipped samples in one of three forms: frozen whole blood, isolated PBMCs, or DNA extracted from either of those sample types. Sample: peripheral blood. The sequence is built from TRBV6-6 and TRBJ2-5; TRBD1 agrees with 10 junctional bases. The TCR sequence derives from a young man with COVID-19, enrolled during active disease. The CDR3 loop reads CASNRPTGGEETQYF. The nucleotide sequence reads TGTGCCAGCAATAGGCCGACAGGGGGCGAAGAGACCCAGTACTTC.